The 14 T cell receptor beta chains below come from one sample, sequenced in a study of cytomegalovirus exposure and HLA in healthy donors (dated by TCRdb to the late 2010s). The library was obtained by the immunoSEQ multiplex PCR assay. For the multiplex PCR, a mixture combining 60 forward primers for TCR Vbeta segments and 13 reverse primers for TCR Jbeta segments was used. Here the immuneACCESS table is served through TCRdb, limited to in-frame sequences with V and J called. Missing clones are a known gap in these copies; in checked studies unresolved V genes cover under half, and the rest lacks a known reason. The sample contains some 99,000 clones, 76% of them found a single time. Roughly 2% of the sample belongs to the ten largest clones. Sequenced material: PBMCs. Receptor source: a man aged 35 to 55 in good health and CMV-seronegative.

The rearrangement joins TRBV6-5 to TRBJ2-1; 9 bases line up with TRBD2. Trimming took 5 bases from V and 5 from J; bases not matched to a gene: 7. This CDR3 contains 15 residues. The germline CDR1 and CDR2 sequences are MNHEY and SVGAGI. The CDR3 spells CASSPAWTSDNEQFF. In DNA, the CDR3 is TGTGCCAGCAGTCCCGCCTGGACTAGCGACAATGAGCAGTTCTTC.

This chain connects TRBV7-8 to TRBJ1-5; 7 bases map to TRBD1. The CDR3 extends over 15 amino acids. With V trimmed by 7 bases and J by 8 bases, 14 bases remained unmatched. Germline-derived CDR1 and CDR2 are SGHVS and FQNEAQ. The CDR3: CASTRTGALNEPQHF. The CDR3 DNA is TGTGCCAGCACCCGAACAGGGGCTCTGAATGAGCCCCAGCATTTT.

Notes on this clone: The germline gene is not matched at one end of the junction; a read error may be the cause. The J gene is TRBJ2-1, the V gene TRBV7-9; 9 nucleotides match TRBD2. Germline CDR1 and CDR2: SEHNR and FQNEAQ (reference sequence). CDR3 length equals 12 residues. DNA of the CDR3: TGTTCCAGCAGCTTTAGCGGGGGTGAGCAGTTCTTC. Amino acid sequence: CSSSFSGGEQFF.

V gene TRBV5-4 combines with J gene TRBJ2-3, with TRBD2 as a possible D gene (5 bases). CDR1 SGHNT and CDR2 YYREEE come from the germline V gene (reference sequence). Deletions cut 3 bases from V and 5 bases from J, with 13 bases between. There are 14 residues in the CDR3. DNA for the CDR3: TGTGCCAGCAGCTACGGACTGACGGGAGATACGCAGTATTTT. Its translation: CASSYGLTGDTQYF.

The chain uses TRBV19 and TRBJ1-5; TRBD1 might be the D (5 bases). CDR1 is LNHDA, CDR2 SQIVND, per germline (reference sequence). The ends were cut back, 5 bases at V and 1 base at J, with 12 bases in the middle. The CDR3 runs 15 residues. The CDR3 protein is CASSSRTRSNQPQHF. CDR3 in DNA: TGTGCCAGTAGTTCCCGGACAAGGAGCAATCAGCCCCAGCATTTT.

This chain links TRBV7-7 with TRBJ2-5, with 9 bases matching TRBD1. The CDR3 runs to 14 residues. Trimming took 5 bases from V and 5 from J; bases not matched to a gene: 6. Germline-derived CDR1 and CDR2 are SSHAT and FNYEAQ (reference sequence). The CDR3 DNA sequence: TGTGCCAGCAGCCTACAGGGGGCTGGGGAGACCCAGTACTTC. This encodes CASSLQGAGETQYF.

This sequence joins TRBV7-2 and TRBJ2-5; perhaps TRBD2 as D (6 bases). The CDR3 covers 15 residues. Germline V gene sequence: CDR1 SGHTA, CDR2 FQGNSA. The V gene lost 5 bases and the J gene lost 4 bases, with 17 bases spanning the gap. CDR3 residues: CASSLGPGELETQYF. The DNA of the CDR3 is TGTGCCAGCAGCCTCGGGCCGGGAGAACTAGAGACCCAGTACTTC. The entire variable domain, with the rest obtained from reference TRBV7-2 and TRBJ2-5, is as follows: GAGVSQSPSNKVTEKGKDVELRCDPISGHTALYWYRQSLGQGLEFLIYFQGNSAPDKSGLPSDRFSAERTGGSVSTLTIQRTQQEDSAVYLCASSLGPGELETQYFGPGTRLLVL.

The V gene is TRBV30, the J gene TRBJ2-1; 9 bases match TRBD2. Trimming cost V 5 bases and J 6 bases; bases outside gene matches: 11. The CDR3 sequence is 15 residues long. Germline CDR1 is GTSNPN and CDR2 is SVGIG (reference sequence). CDR3: CAWDKRGGRANEQFF. CDR3 nucleotide sequence: TGTGCCTGGGATAAAAGGGGCGGGAGGGCCAATGAGCAGTTCTTC.

This clone appeared once. One junction end disagrees with the germline gene, perhaps due to a read error. V and J are TRBV5-1 and TRBJ2-1; TRBD1 is a possible D gene (5 bases). This CDR3 is 15 amino acids long. Germline V gene sequence: CDR1 SGHRS, CDR2 YFSETQ. The CDR3 here is CASSLGQSQGYERFF. The CDR3 bases are TGCGCCAGCAGCTTGGGACAGTCCCAAGGCTATGAGCGGTTCTTC.

The V call is TRBV7-9, the J call TRBJ2-3; TRBD2 aligns across 9 bases. The CDR3 sequence is 16 residues long. Losses at the gene ends were 1 base for V and 3 bases for J; bases not matched to a gene: 5. Germline V gene sequence: CDR1 SEHNR, CDR2 FQNEAQ (reference sequence). The CDR3 sequence: CASSLELAGGTDTQYF. As DNA, the CDR3 is TGTGCCAGCAGCTTAGAACTAGCGGGCGGGACAGATACGCAGTATTTT.

The J gene is TRBJ2-3, the V gene TRBV28; 7 positions agree with TRBD2. Germline CDR1 MDHEN, CDR2 SYDVKM. V was clipped by 5 bases and J by 5 bases; unmatched bases: 10. The CDR3 contains 15 residues. For the CDR3, the DNA is TGTGCCAGCAGTATACCCCGGCGGGAGAGAGATACGCAGTATTTT. This sequence encodes CASSIPRRERDTQYF. Full variable domain (rest looked up from reference TRBV28 and TRBJ2-3): DVKVTQSSRYLVKRTGEKVFLECVQDMDHENMFWYRQDPGLGLRLIYFSYDVKMKEKGDIPEGYSVSREKKERFSLILESASTNQTSMYLCASSIPRRERDTQYFGPGTRLTVL.

The chain is built from TRBV6-1 and TRBJ2-1; possibly TRBD2 for D (5 bases). The ends were cut back, 5 bases at V and 4 bases at J, with 12 bases in the middle. Germline CDR1 MNHNS, CDR2 SASEGT. This CDR3 has 14 residues. The CDR3 sequence: CASSPSGLYNEQFF. As DNA, the CDR3 is TGTGCCAGCAGTCCGTCAGGACTTTACAATGAGCAGTTCTTC.

V usage is TRBV6-1 and J usage is TRBJ2-3; 7 bases are a match to TRBD2. V was pared by 8 bases and J by 5 bases, with 4 bases of the junction left unmatched. The germline gives CDR1 MNHNS, CDR2 SASEGT. The CDR3 covers 12 residues. The CDR3 coding sequence is TGTGCCAGCGTGCGGGAGTTAGATACGCAGTATTTT. It translates to CASVRELDTQYF.

The genes are TRBV11-2 and TRBJ1-1, with a tentative D call TRBD1 (5 bases). Trimming pared 5 bases from V and 8 bases from J, leaving 18 bases between. Germline CDR1 reads SGHAT; CDR2 reads FQNNGV. The CDR3 extends over 14 amino acids. Written as DNA, the CDR3 is TGTGCCAGCAGCGAGAAGTTGCAGGGTGTGGAAGCTTTCTTT. Protein sequence: CASSEKLQGVEAFF.